This note documents a single T cell receptor (beta chain) sequence. Its matching antigen is unknown. All donors participated as healthy donors of bone marrow. CDR1 is SGHAT, CDR2 FQNNGV, per germline. Trimming cost V 4 bases and J 5 bases, with 14 bases left between them. The CDR3 sequence is 15 residues long. The entry originates in a study of cytomegalovirus exposure and HLA in healthy donors. Study-wide context: In a previous analysis, 117 million unique TCR beta sequences were found from about 190 million T cells. Study-wide results and caveats: In a later analysis, V- and J-gene trimming of beta chains associated with a DCLRE1C missense variant, replicated independently. At a 0.05 false discovery rate, a later analysis found 18,000 or so TCR beta sequences to be associated with HLA alleles.

Amplification used 60 Vbeta primers and 13 Jbeta primers. Clones were sequenced by immunoSEQ multiplex PCR, and TCRdb holds only the in-frame ones, with some missing. This sample carries around 180,000 clones, 65% to 85% of them seen once, and the ten largest clones take approximately 1.2%. Sequencing input: PBMCs. This TCR came from a boy aged 2 to 10 in good health and CMV-seronegative. J is TRBJ2-2 and V is TRBV11-2; D may be TRBD2 (6 bases). CDR3 residues: CASSSTGAGTGELFF. CDR3 nucleotide sequence: TGTGCCAGCAGCTCGACCGGGGCGGGGACCGGGGAGCTGTTTTTT. Together with reference TRBV11-2 and TRBJ2-2, the CDR3 gives the full variable domain: EAGVAQSPRYKIIEKRQSVAFWCNPISGHATLYWYQQILGQGPKLLIQFQNNGVVDDSQLPKDRFSAERLKGVDSTLKIQPAKLEDSAVYLCASSSTGAGTGELFFGEGSRLTVL.